This T cell receptor beta chain came from a study of metastatic and nonmetastatic thyroid tumors. Study summary: Peripheral blood and tumor or nodule samples from malignant and benign thyroid patients were compared. Study conclusions and caveats: Malignant thyroid tumors reportedly had TCR beta diversity that was significantly higher than in benign nodules, in blood and tumor.

This clone was observed many times. The antigen is not known. TCRdb called clones again from the PCR reads with MiXCR. There are 15,000 or so clones in the sample; around 25% occur only once, and roughly 7.7% lies in the top ten. Until they underwent thyroid surgery, no patient had received any treatment. Germline-derived CDR1 and CDR2 are SNHLY and FYNNEI. V was clipped by 4 bases and J by 5 bases, with 11 bases between them. The CDR3 is 14 amino acids. The sample was tumor tissue. The sequence derives from a female donor with papillary thyroid cancer or a benign thyroid nodule (not recorded which). Some clones in this sample may be carry-over from other donors' samples. The chain is built from TRBV2 and TRBJ1-4; D gene ambiguous. The CDR3 DNA reads TGTGCCAGCAGTGGTCCCTCCCGAAATGAAAAACTGTTTTTT. Translated: CASSGPSRNEKLFF.